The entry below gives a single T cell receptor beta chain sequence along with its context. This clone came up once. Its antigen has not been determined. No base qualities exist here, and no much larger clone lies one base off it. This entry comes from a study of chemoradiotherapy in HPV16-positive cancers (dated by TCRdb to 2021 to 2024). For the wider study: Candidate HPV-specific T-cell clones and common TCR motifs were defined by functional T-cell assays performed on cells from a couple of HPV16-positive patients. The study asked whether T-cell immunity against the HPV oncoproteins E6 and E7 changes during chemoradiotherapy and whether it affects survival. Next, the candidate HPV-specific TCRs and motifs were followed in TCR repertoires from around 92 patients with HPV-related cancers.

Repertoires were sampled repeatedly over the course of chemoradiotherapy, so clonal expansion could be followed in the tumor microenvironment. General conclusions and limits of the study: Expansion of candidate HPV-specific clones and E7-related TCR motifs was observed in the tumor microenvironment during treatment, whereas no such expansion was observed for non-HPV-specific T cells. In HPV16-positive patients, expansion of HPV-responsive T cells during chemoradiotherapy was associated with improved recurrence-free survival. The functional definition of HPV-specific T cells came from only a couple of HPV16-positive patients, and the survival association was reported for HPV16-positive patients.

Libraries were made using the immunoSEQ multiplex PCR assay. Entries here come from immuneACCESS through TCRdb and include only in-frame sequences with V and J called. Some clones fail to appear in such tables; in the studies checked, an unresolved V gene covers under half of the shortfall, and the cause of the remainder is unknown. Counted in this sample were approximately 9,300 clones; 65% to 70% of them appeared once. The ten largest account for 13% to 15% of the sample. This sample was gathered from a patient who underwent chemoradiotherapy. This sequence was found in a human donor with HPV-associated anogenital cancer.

The CDR3 protein: CASVKFQGRNTGELFF. The DNA reads as follows: TGTGCCAGCGTAAAGTTTCAGGGGAGGAACACCGGGGAGCTGTTTTTT. This receptor chain uses TRBV19 and TRBJ2-2; TRBD1 is possibly the D segment (6 matching bases). The CDR3 measures 16 amino acids from cysteine to phenylalanine. The retained sequence is limited to the CDR3, 48 bases, with the frame set at the first base. CDR1 is given as LNHDA and CDR2 as SQIVND, both from the germline V gene (reference sequence). The junction carries 18 bases between V and J, which are trimmed by 9 bases and 1 base respectively.